This TCR beta chain was found in a study of blood T cell repertoires in COVID-19. At the level of the study: Specimens from acute and convalescent COVID-19 originated in the United States, Italy and Spain.

Authors' processing steps: Estimated nucleated cell counts came from reference gene primer amplification. Generated by immunoSEQ multiplex PCR, the TCRdb table keeps only in-frame clones and is missing some. For V, J and clone size, that table is used; D and trimming come from the DNA. The sample contains roughly 150,000 clones, roughly nine tenths of which appear only once. Germline V gene sequence: CDR1 SGHRS, CDR2 YFSETQ. V lost 2 bases and J lost 0, with 11 bases in between. The CDR3 has 15 amino acids. Sequencing input: peripheral blood. This clonotype was obtained from a woman aged 70 to 79 with acute or convalescent COVID-19. This chain uses TRBV5-1 with TRBJ1-2; D unclear. The CDR3 bases are TGCGCCAGCAGCTTACCAGGTTTAGCTAACTATGGCTACACCTTC. Its protein is CASSLPGLANYGYTF.